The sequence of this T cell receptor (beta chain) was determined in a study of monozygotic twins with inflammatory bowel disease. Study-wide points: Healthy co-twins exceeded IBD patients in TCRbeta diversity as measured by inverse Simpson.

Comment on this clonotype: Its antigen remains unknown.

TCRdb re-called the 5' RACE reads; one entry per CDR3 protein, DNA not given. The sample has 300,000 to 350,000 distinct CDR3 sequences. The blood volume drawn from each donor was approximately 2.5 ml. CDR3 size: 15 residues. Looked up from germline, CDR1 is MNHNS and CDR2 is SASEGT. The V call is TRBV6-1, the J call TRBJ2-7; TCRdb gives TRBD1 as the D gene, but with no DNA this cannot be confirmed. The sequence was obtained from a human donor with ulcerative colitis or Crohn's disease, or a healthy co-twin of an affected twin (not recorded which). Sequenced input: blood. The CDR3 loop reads CASSEVGQDSYEQYF.